This TCR beta chain was retrieved from a study of PD-L1 blockade in urothelial cancer. Study background: It was at 3 weeks (second dose) and 6 weeks after treatment start that blood was analyzed. Blood samples contained a median about 130,000 T cells.

The length of the CDR3 is 14 residues. In germline, CDR1 is MNHEY, CDR2 SVGAGI. Trimming removed 5 bases at V and 4 bases at J, with 12 bases between. Each PCR had synthetic TCR analog templates added to it as a spike-in. Assay used: immunoSEQ multiplex PCR; TCRdb lists only in-frame clones, some missing. The sample includes about 74,000 clones, approximately 87% of them seen just once. Time point indicated: pretreatment peripheral blood. The specimen was PBMCs, collected around atezolizumab (anti-PD-L1) treatment. This chain uses TRBV6-5 with TRBJ1-5, with a weak D call TRBD1 (5 bases). The TCR was taken from a man between 65 and 79 years old with urothelial cancer. The CDR3, as DNA: TGTGCCAGCAGTCCTGTTCAGGGTAATCAGCCCCAGCATTTT. Translating it yields CASSPVQGNQPQHF.